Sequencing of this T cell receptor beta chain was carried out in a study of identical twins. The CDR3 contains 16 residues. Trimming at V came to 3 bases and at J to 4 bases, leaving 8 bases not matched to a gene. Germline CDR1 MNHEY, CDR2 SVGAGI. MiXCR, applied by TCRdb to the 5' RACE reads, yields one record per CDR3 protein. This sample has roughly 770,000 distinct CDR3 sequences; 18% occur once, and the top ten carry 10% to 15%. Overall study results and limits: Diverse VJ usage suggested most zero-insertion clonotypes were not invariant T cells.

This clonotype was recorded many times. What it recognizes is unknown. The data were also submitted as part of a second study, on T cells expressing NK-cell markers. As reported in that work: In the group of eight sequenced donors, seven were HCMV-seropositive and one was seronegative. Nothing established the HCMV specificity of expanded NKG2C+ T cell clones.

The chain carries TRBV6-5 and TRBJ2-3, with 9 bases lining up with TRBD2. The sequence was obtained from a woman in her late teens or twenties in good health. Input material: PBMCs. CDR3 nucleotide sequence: TGTGCCAGCAGTTATTTTGTGACTAGCGGCGCAGATACGCAGTATTTT. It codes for CASSYFVTSGADTQYF.